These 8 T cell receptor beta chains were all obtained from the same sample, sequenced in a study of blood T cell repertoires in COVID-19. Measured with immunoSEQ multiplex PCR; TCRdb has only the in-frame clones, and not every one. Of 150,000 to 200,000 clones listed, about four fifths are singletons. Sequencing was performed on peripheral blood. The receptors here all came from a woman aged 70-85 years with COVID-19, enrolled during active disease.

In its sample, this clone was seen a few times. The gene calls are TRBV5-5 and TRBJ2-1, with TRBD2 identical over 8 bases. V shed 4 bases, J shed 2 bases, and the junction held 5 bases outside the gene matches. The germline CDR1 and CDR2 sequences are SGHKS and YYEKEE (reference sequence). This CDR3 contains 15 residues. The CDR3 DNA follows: TGTGCCAGCAGCCGGGGACTAGGGGCCTACAATGAGCAGTTCTTC. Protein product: CASSRGLGAYNEQFF.

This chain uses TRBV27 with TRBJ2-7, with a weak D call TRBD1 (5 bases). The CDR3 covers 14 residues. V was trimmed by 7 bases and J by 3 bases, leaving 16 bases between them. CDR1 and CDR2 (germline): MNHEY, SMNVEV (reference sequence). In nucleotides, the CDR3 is TGTGCCAGCAACTGGACACCCGATCACTACGAGCAGTACTTC. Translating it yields CASNWTPDHYEQYF.

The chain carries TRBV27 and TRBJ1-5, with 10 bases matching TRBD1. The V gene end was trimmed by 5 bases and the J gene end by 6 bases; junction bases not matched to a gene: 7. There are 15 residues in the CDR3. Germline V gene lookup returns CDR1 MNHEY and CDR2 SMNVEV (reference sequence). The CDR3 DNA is TGTGCCAGCAGTATGGGAGGGACAGGGGTTCAGCCCCAGCATTTT. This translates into CASSMGGTGVQPQHF.

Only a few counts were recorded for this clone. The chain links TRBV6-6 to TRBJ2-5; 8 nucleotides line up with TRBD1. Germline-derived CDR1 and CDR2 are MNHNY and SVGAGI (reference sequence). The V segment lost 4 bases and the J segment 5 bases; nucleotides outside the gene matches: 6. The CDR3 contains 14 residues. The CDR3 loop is CASSFDRGGETQYF. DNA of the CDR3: TGTGCCAGCAGTTTCGACAGGGGCGGGGAGACCCAGTACTTC.

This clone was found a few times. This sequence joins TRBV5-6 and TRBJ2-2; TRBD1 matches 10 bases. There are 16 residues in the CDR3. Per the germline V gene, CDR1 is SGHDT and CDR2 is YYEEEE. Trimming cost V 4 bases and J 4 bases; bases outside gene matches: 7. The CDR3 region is CASSPYRDRGTGELFF. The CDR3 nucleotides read TGTGCCAGCAGCCCTTACCGGGACAGGGGCACCGGGGAGCTGTTTTTT.

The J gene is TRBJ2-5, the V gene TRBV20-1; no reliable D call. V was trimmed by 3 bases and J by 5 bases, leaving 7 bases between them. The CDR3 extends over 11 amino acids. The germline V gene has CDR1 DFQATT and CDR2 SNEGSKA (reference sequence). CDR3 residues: CSASLVETQYF. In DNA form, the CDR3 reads TGCAGTGCTAGCCTAGTTGAGACCCAGTACTTC.

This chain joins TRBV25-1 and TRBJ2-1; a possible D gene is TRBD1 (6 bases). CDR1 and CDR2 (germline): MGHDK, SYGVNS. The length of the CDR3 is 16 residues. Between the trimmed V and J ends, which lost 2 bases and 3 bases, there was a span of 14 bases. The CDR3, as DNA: TGTGCCAGCAGTGAAAATACAGGGATGGGCTACAATGAGCAGTTCTTC. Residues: CASSENTGMGYNEQFF. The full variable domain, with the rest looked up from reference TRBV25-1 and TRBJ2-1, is EADIYQTPRYLVIGTGKKITLECSQTMGHDKMYWYQQDPGMELHLIHYSYGVNSTEKGDLSSESTVSRIRTEHFPLTLESARPSHTSQYLCASSENTGMGYNEQFFGPGTRLTVL.

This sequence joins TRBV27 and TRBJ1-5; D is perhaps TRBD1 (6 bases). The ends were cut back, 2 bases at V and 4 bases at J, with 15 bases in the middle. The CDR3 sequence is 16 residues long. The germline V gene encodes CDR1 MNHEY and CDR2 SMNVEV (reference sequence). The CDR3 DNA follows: TGTGCCAGCAGTTTACTGGGGGCTCTAGCAAATCAGCCCCAGCATTTT. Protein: CASSLLGALANQPQHF.